This passage covers 28 T cell receptor beta chains from one sample sequenced in a study of blood T cell repertoires in COVID-19. Some clones are missing from TCRdb's copy, which holds only in-frame ones; the method was immunoSEQ multiplex PCR. The sample consists of some 300,000 clones, around 89% of them appearing once. Sequencing input: PBMCs or T cells enriched from blood (not recorded which). The source of these receptors is a woman aged 55-69 years in a cohort exposed to, infected with or recovered from COVID-19 (not recorded which).

The chain combines TRBV4-2 with TRBJ1-5; D may be TRBD1 (6 bases). The germline V gene has CDR1 LGHNA and CDR2 YNFKEQ. The germline V and J ends were trimmed by 0 bases and 1 base, with 10 bases remaining between them. This CDR3 has 16 residues. The CDR3 sequence: CASSQEAGESNQPQHF. The CDR3 DNA reads as TGTGCCAGCAGCCAAGAAGCAGGGGAGAGCAATCAGCCCCAGCATTTT.

CDR3 bases: TGCGCCAGCACCCCCCGACTGGGACAGCGGCCCAAAGAGACCCAGTACTTC. Protein sequence: CASTPRLGQRPKETQYF. V gene TRBV5-1 combines with J gene TRBJ2-5; 7 positions agree with TRBD1. This CDR3 has 17 amino acids. V shed 6 bases, J shed 3 bases, and the junction held 17 bases outside the gene matches. CDR1 and CDR2 (germline): SGHRS, YFSETQ.

This CDR3 is CASSLKGGYTEAFF. For the CDR3, the DNA is TGTGCCAGCAGCTTGAAGGGAGGGTACACTGAAGCTTTCTTT. The chain carries TRBV5-4 and TRBJ1-1; D is undetermined. The length of the CDR3 is 14 residues. The ends were cut back, 1 base at V and 3 bases at J, with 10 bases in the middle. Germline V gene lookup returns CDR1 SGHNT and CDR2 YYREEE (reference sequence).

This clone came up a few times. The gene calls are TRBV29-1 and TRBJ1-5; D perhaps matches TRBD1 (5 bases). V lost 5 bases and J lost 2, with 13 bases in between. The germline V gene encodes CDR1 SQVTM and CDR2 ANQGSEA. The CDR3 consists of 14 residues. CDR3 nucleotides: TGCAGCGTTAAAGGGGAGGGTGGCAATCAGCCCCAGCATTTT. Its protein is CSVKGEGGNQPQHF.

This clone was seen only once. V usage is TRBV6-2 or TRBV6-3 and J usage is TRBJ2-1; 7 bases align to TRBD2. The CDR3 totals 18 residues. CDR1 is MNHEY and CDR2 is SVGEGT in the germline V gene. V was pared by 2 bases and J by 0 bases, with 10 bases of the junction left unmatched. The CDR3: CASSYGRGRASSYNEQFF. In DNA, the CDR3 is TGTGCCAGCAGTTACGGAAGAGGGAGGGCCTCCTCCTACAATGAGCAGTTCTTC.

The chain employs TRBV7-9 and TRBJ1-1; possible D gene TRBD1, 6 bases. Germline lookup yields CDR1 SEHNR and CDR2 FQNEAQ (reference sequence). V lost 5 bases and J lost 7, with 20 bases in between. The CDR3 is 15 amino acids. As DNA, the CDR3 is TGTGCCAGCAGCCCCGCCGGGACAAGTATTCATGAAGCTTTCTTT. Its protein product is CASSPAGTSIHEAFF.

The chain couples TRBV19 to TRBJ2-7; D may be TRBD1 (5 bases). This CDR3 contains 15 residues. Germline lookup yields CDR1 LNHDA and CDR2 SQIVND (reference sequence). The V and J ends lost 4 bases and 0 bases respectively, with 13 bases between them. CDR3 DNA: TGTGCCAGTAGTACCGTGACAGAAAGCTCCTACGAGCAGTACTTC. Its protein is CASSTVTESSYEQYF.

V and J are TRBV19 and TRBJ1-5; TRBD1 is a possible D gene (5 bases). V gave up 5 bases and J gave up 2 bases, with 13 bases separating them. Germline CDR1 and CDR2: LNHDA and SQIVND (reference sequence). The CDR3 spans 15 residues. Here the CDR3 reads CASSRTLGGNQPQHF. The CDR3 bases are TGTGCCAGTAGTCGGACATTAGGGGGCAATCAGCCCCAGCATTTT.

This clone was detected once. The rearrangement uses TRBV6-5 and TRBJ2-7; weak D call: TRBD1 (5 bases). The V gene's germline CDR1 is MNHEY and CDR2 SVGAGI. Trimming took 7 bases from V and 3 from J, leaving 13 bases between them. The CDR3 consists of 13 residues. CDR3 amino acids: CASNQQVFYEQYF. The CDR3 DNA is TGTGCCAGCAACCAACAGGTTTTCTACGAGCAGTACTTC.

The V and J genes are TRBV6-5 and TRBJ2-4; 7 bases fit TRBD1. Germline V CDR1 and CDR2: MNHEY, SVGAGI. The CDR3 is made up of 14 amino acids. After removal of 7 bases from V and 3 bases from J, the junction contained 6 bases not matched to a gene. The CDR3 loop is CASKYRDSKNIQYF. The CDR3, as DNA: TGTGCCAGCAAGTACCGGGACAGCAAAAACATTCAGTACTTC.

V and J are TRBV7-8 and TRBJ1-5, with D possibly matching TRBD1 (6 bases). CDR1 is SGHVS and CDR2 is FQNEAQ in the germline V gene. The CDR3 covers 15 residues. V lost 3 bases and J 2 bases, leaving 11 bases between the germline ends. The chain's CDR3 is CASSFTGGGNQPQHF. The CDR3 DNA follows: TGTGCCAGCAGCTTTACGGGGGGCGGCAATCAGCCCCAGCATTTT.

The chain is built from TRBV5-1 and TRBJ2-7, with TRBD2 as a possible D gene (5 bases). V was shortened by 4 bases and J by 0 bases, with 11 bases between the two germline ends. The CDR3 runs to 14 residues. CDR1 and CDR2 (germline): SGHRS, YFSETQ. CDR3 sequence reads: CASSPAGISYEQYF. The CDR3 nucleotides are TGCGCCAGCAGCCCTGCCGGGATCTCCTACGAGCAGTACTTC.

The chain couples TRBV5-4 to TRBJ1-6; no definite D call. The CDR3 extends over 15 amino acids. Looked up from germline, CDR1 is SGHNT and CDR2 is YYREEE (reference sequence). Between the trimmed V and J ends, which lost 1 base and 5 bases, there was a span of 10 bases. The CDR3: CASSLFARDNSPLHF. The CDR3 nucleotides read TGTGCCAGCAGCTTGTTTGCTCGGGATAATTCACCCCTCCACTTT.

This clone has a single count. The chain couples TRBV6-5 to TRBJ2-1; possibly TRBD1 for D (5 bases). The CDR3 loop spans 12 amino acids. With 11 bases removed from V and 0 bases from J, the gap between germline ends came to 8 bases. Germline V lookup: CDR1 MNHEY, CDR2 SVGAGI. The CDR3 region is CAVTASYNEQFF. CDR3 in DNA: TGTGCCGTGACAGCCTCCTACAATGAGCAGTTCTTC.

This clone was recorded only once. The chain joins TRBV28 to TRBJ1-1; 8 bases are shared with TRBD1. With 6 bases clipped from V and 10 bases from J, the junction kept 16 bases outside the gene matches. Germline V CDR1 and CDR2: MDHEN, SYDVKM. The CDR3 totals 15 residues. Here the CDR3 reads CASSLRIGQGKGAFF. The CDR3 DNA follows: TGTGCCAGCAGCCTAAGAATCGGACAGGGCAAGGGAGCTTTCTTT.

The rearrangement uses TRBV5-1 and TRBJ1-2; D is uncertain. The CDR3 totals 16 residues. With 4 bases removed from V and 4 bases from J, the gap between germline ends came to 20 bases. The germline gives CDR1 SGHRS, CDR2 YFSETQ. The CDR3 bases are TGCGCCAGCAGCCACGGGTCGATTCCAACCATCTATGGCTACACCTTC. Translated, it gives CASSHGSIPTIYGYTF.

The chain couples TRBV18 to TRBJ2-7; TRBD2 matches 7 bases. The CDR3 is 16 residues long. CDR1 and CDR2 (germline): KGHSH, LQKENI. The trim removed 0 bases at V and 2 bases at J, leaving 7 bases unmatched. The CDR3 spells CASSPPPGLVPYEQYF. CDR3 nucleotide sequence: TGTGCCAGCTCACCACCCCCCGGACTAGTACCCTACGAGCAGTACTTC. Full variable domain (outside the CDR3, taken from reference TRBV18 and TRBJ2-7): NAGVMQNPRHLVRRRGQEARLRCSPMKGHSHVYWYRQLPEEGLKFMVYLQKENIIDESGMPKERFSAEFPKEGPSILRIQQVVRGDSAAYFCASSPPPGLVPYEQYFGPGTRLTVT.

This clone was recorded only once. The chain carries TRBV3-1 (or the pseudogene TRBV3-2) and TRBJ2-3; 8 nucleotides align to TRBD2. Germline V lookup: CDR1 LGHDT, CDR2 YNNKEL (reference sequence). V shed 2 bases, J shed 1 base, and the junction held 5 bases outside the gene matches. This CDR3 spans 16 amino acids. CDR3 amino acids: CASSQPLTSGTDTQYF. CDR3 coding DNA: TGTGCCAGCAGCCAACCGTTGACTAGCGGCACAGATACGCAGTATTTT.

CDR3 amino acids: CASILDRDEQYF. CDR3 nucleotide sequence: TGTGCCAGCATTCTGGACAGGGACGAGCAGTACTTC. The J gene is TRBJ2-7, the V gene TRBV2; 8 positions agree with TRBD1. Trimming cost V 7 bases and J 5 bases; bases outside gene matches: 4. From germline, CDR1 is SNHLY and CDR2 FYNNEI. This CDR3 contains 12 residues. The full variable domain, completed using reference TRBV2 and TRBJ2-7, is EPEVTQTPSHQVTQMGQEVILRCVPISNHLYFYWYRQILGQKVEFLVSFYNNEISEKSEIFDDQFSVERPDGSNFTLKIRSTKLEDSAMYFCASILDRDEQYFGPGTRLTVT.

The genes are TRBV4-2 and TRBJ2-1; TRBD2 aligns across 10 bases. Germline CDR1 and CDR2: LGHNA and YNFKEQ. The V gene end was trimmed by 0 bases and the J gene end by 7 bases; junction bases not matched to a gene: 12. The CDR3 covers 18 residues. The DNA of the CDR3 is TGTGCCAGCAGCCAAGACGGGATTCTAGCGGGAGTTAGGAATGAGCAGTTCTTC. This encodes CASSQDGILAGVRNEQFF.

The chain recombines TRBV4-3 with TRBJ1-2; D not resolved. Germline V gene data show CDR1 as LGHNA and CDR2 as YSLEER. The length of the CDR3 is 14 residues. The germline V and J ends were trimmed by 4 bases and 5 bases, with 14 bases remaining between them. The CDR3 loop is CASSPWETLYGYTF. In nucleotides, the CDR3 is TGCGCCAGCAGCCCCTGGGAGACTCTATATGGCTACACCTTC.

This clone was observed a single time. The chain joins TRBV30 to TRBJ2-1, with TRBD1 matching 7 bases. Per the germline V gene, CDR1 is GTSNPN and CDR2 is SVGIG (reference sequence). The CDR3 is 12 amino acids. V shed 3 bases and J 7 bases; nucleotides not matched to a gene: 3. CDR3 DNA: TGTGCCTGGAGGTGGGGACAGAATGAGCAGTTCTTC. Translation gives CAWRWGQNEQFF. Together with reference TRBV30 and TRBJ2-1, the CDR3 gives the full variable domain: SQTIHQWPATLVQPVGSPLSLECTVEGTSNPNLYWYRQAAGRGLQLLFYSVGIGQISSEVPQNLSASRPQDRQFILSSKKLLLSDSGFYLCAWRWGQNEQFFGPGTRLTVL.

The chain employs TRBV9 and TRBJ2-7, with D possibly TRBD2 on 6 matching bases. V was shortened by 0 bases and J by 2 bases, with 12 bases between the two germline ends. The germline CDR1 and CDR2 sequences are SGDLS and YYNGEE. CDR3 size: 15 residues. The CDR3 here is CASSVGSGRTYEQYF. CDR3 bases: TGTGCCAGCAGCGTAGGATCAGGGAGGACCTACGAGCAGTACTTC.

This rearrangement joins TRBV5-6 to TRBJ2-1; D gene unclear. The germline CDR1 and CDR2 sequences are SGHDT and YYEEEE. V was cut by 5 bases and J by 8 bases, with 11 bases left in between. The CDR3 totals 12 residues. The CDR3 bases are TGTGCCAGCAGGTATGAACCAGATGAGCAGTTCTTC. Its protein product is CASRYEPDEQFF.

The chain links TRBV20-1 to TRBJ2-7; D might be TRBD1 (5 bases). CDR1 is DFQATT, CDR2 SNEGSKA, per germline (reference sequence). Between the trimmed V and J ends, which lost 8 bases and 4 bases, there was a span of 12 bases. This CDR3 is built from 11 residues. CDR3 sequence (DNA): TGCAGTTCTTGGGGCGCTTACGAGCAGTACTTC. This codes for CSSWGAYEQYF.

CDR3 nucleotides: TGTGCCACCAGTGACCCAGCTTCCGGGACTAGCGGGAGGCTTAGCACAGATACGCAGTATTTT. Translated: CATSDPASGTSGRLSTDTQYF. V is TRBV24-1 and J is TRBJ2-3; 15 nucleotides match TRBD2. The V segment lost 4 bases and the J segment 0 bases; nucleotides outside the gene matches: 13. Germline assignment: CDR1 KGHDR and CDR2 SFDVKD. The CDR3 runs 21 residues.

The chain combines TRBV19 with TRBJ2-2; TRBD2 matches 7 bases. V trimming: 6 bases; J trimming: 5 bases; junction bases outside the gene matches: 6. Germline CDR1 is LNHDA and CDR2 is SQIVND (reference sequence). The CDR3 consists of 14 residues. CDR3 loop: CASRVASGTGELFF. Here the CDR3 DNA reads TGTGCCAGTAGAGTGGCTAGCGGAACCGGGGAGCTGTTTTTT.

The V and J genes are TRBV27 and TRBJ1-5; TRBD1 agrees at 7 bases. The V gene's germline CDR1 is MNHEY and CDR2 SMNVEV (reference sequence). The trim removed 2 bases at V and 0 bases at J, leaving 7 bases unmatched. The CDR3 loop spans 17 amino acids. CDR3 region: CASSLRGLPFSNQPQHF. The CDR3, as DNA: TGTGCCAGCAGTTTAAGGGGGCTCCCCTTTAGCAATCAGCCCCAGCATTTT.